The clone carrying this T cell receptor beta chain appeared a few times. Its matching antigen is unknown. A CD45RA+ naive subset and a CD45RA-negative memory subset were split from CD4+ cells. V gave up 3 bases and J gave up 3 bases, with 15 bases separating them. The length of the CDR3 is 15 residues. CDR1 and CDR2 from the germline V gene are MNHEY and SVGAGI. This sample stems from a study of shared clonotypes between healthy human individuals. Using about 220 ng DNA, 30,000 to 35,000 T cell genomes, the sorted-subset replicate PCRs were run. The protocol was immunoSEQ multiplex PCR, while the TCRdb copy is restricted to in-frame clones and leaves out a portion. The sample has 2 million to 2.5 million clones, approximately 90% seen once; the top ten hold 0.3% to 0.45%. General study results and limits: Between a few donors, naive CD4 clonotypes were shared at a level of about 5%. Generation probability values for non-shared clonotypes were lower than those for clonotypes shared by all four donors.

The chain joins TRBV6-5 to TRBJ2-7; D is uncertain. Sequenced sample: naive CD4+ T cells from PBMCs. As to subset: CD45RA+ positively selected. This TCR derives from a man aged 18 to 29 in good health. Some clones in this sample may be carry-over from other donors' samples. CDR3 amino acids: CASSYARAPNYEQYF. The CDR3 DNA follows: TGTGCCAGCAGTTATGCTCGCGCCCCCAACTACGAGCAGTACTTC.